The text below deals with one TCR beta chain. Its antigen is unknown. Base qualities are missing; no much larger clone stands one base away. This entry is derived from a study of T cell changes during pregnancy in multiple sclerosis (dated by TCRdb to the late 2010s). The study in broad terms: The study looked at changes in the T cell repertoire across pregnancy in women with multiple sclerosis.

The library was produced with the immunoSEQ multiplex PCR assay. Not all clones reach the TCRdb copy of this immuneACCESS table, which keeps in-frame sequences only. Checked studies attribute under half of the gap to unresolved V genes and leave the rest unexplained. The sample has over 90,000 clones on record, over 75% of them singletons. The ten largest clones capture around 0.8% of the sample. The germline V end is reduced by 4 bases and the J end by 7 bases; junction bases left unmatched: 3. Taken from the germline V gene, the CDR1 and CDR2 loops are LGHNT and FRNRAP. The CDR3 numbers 14 residues from cysteine through phenylalanine. Left in the record is the CDR3 DNA by itself, 42 bases read in frame from the first base.

Sequencing was performed on peripheral blood, taken in the second trimester of pregnancy. Here the chain combines TRBV12-5 and TRBJ2-1; TRBD1 fits 11 bases in the junction. The sequence was obtained from a female donor in good health, enrolled as a control in a pregnancy study. The DNA sequence is as follows: TGTGCTAGTGGTTGGGGGGACAGGGGGAATGAGCAGTTCTTC. It codes for CASGWGDRGNEQFF.